This T cell receptor beta chain is drawn from a study of cytomegalovirus exposure and HLA in healthy donors. Whole-study findings and limits: Previously analyzed data showed that most TCR beta V segments were productive at a frequency of about 87% or about 30%. The study flagged about 150 TCR beta chains as cytomegalovirus-associated. In a later analysis, productive TCRs from donors in an Asian-associated ancestry cluster reportedly carried fewer N-insertions than the cohort mean.

Per germline, CDR1 MNHNS and CDR2 SASEGT. The CDR3 loop spans 16 amino acids. The V gene lost 3 bases and the J gene lost 4 bases, with 15 bases spanning the gap. Concerning this clone itself: Its antigen is not identified.

All donors participated as healthy donors of bone marrow. The PCR contained 60 Vbeta and 13 Jbeta primers. Profiled with immunoSEQ multiplex PCR; TCRdb holds only in-frame clones, not every one. The repertoire holds roughly 140,000 clones, with 76% as singletons. V usage is TRBV6-1 and J usage is TRBJ2-2; tentatively, D is TRBD2 (5 bases). Sequenced material: PBMCs. The TCR sequence derives from a woman aged 35 to 49 in good health and CMV-seronegative. The CDR3 nucleotides are TGTGCCAGCAGTGAGGGTTTCGAGGGTCGCACCGGGGAGCTGTTTTTT. Translating gives CASSEGFEGRTGELFF.